A selection of T cell receptor beta chains follows, all from one sample in a study of beta chain features in type 1 diabetes. Method: immunoSEQ multiplex PCR; TCRdb's copy keeps in-frame clones and lacks some. Among roughly 500,000 clones listed, around 28% were seen once. The sequencing sample was made of naive CD4+ T cells from blood. The receptors shown here come from a man aged 18 to 35 in good health. Each CDR3 is given with its conserved first and last residue. A D gene is named only where the DNA matches it firmly. Only some rows state a clone size, as once, few, many or a class for expanded clones.

cdr3_nt: TGTGCCTGGACCGCTGGAAACACCATATATTTT; cdr3_aa: CAWTAGNTIYF; j_call: TRBJ1-3; d_call: .; v_call: TRBV30; clone_size: few
cdr3_nt: TGTGCCAGCACGACAGTAGCAGGAAGTTACACCTTC; cdr3_aa: CASTTVAGSYTF; j_call: TRBJ1-2; d_call: .; v_call: TRBV2; clone_size: .
cdr3_nt: TGCGCCAGCAGCTTGGGGACTAGCGAATCCTACGAGCAGTACTTC; cdr3_aa: CASSLGTSESYEQYF; j_call: TRBJ2-7; d_call: TRBD2; v_call: TRBV5-1; clone_size: .
cdr3_nt: TGTGCCAGCAGCTTAGCGGGAGGCTCTGGGGCCAACGTCCTGACTTTC; cdr3_aa: CASSLAGGSGANVLTF; j_call: TRBJ2-6; d_call: .; v_call: TRBV7-6; clone_size: .
cdr3_nt: TGTGCCAGCTCACCGGCAGCCAACACTGAAGCTTTCTTT; cdr3_aa: CASSPAANTEAFF; j_call: TRBJ1-1; d_call: .; v_call: TRBV18; clone_size: few
cdr3_nt: TGCGCCAGCAGCTCACGGGACACTGGAGGGGAGCAGTACTTC; cdr3_aa: CASSSRDTGGEQYF; j_call: TRBJ2-7; d_call: .; v_call: TRBV5-1; clone_size: .
cdr3_nt: TGTGCCACCAGGCCACCAGGACAAAATGGCTACACCTTC; cdr3_aa: CATRPPGQNGYTF; j_call: TRBJ1-2; d_call: .; v_call: TRBV15; clone_size: .
cdr3_nt: TGTGCCTGGAGTAGCGATTATAGCTCCTACAATGAGCAGTTCTTC; cdr3_aa: CAWSSDYSSYNEQFF; j_call: TRBJ2-1; d_call: .; v_call: TRBV30; clone_size: few
cdr3_nt: TGTGCCAGCAACAAGGAGGGAAGATTGAACACTGAAGCTTTCTTT; cdr3_aa: CASNKEGRLNTEAFF; j_call: TRBJ1-1; d_call: .; v_call: TRBV9; clone_size: .
cdr3_nt: TGTGCCAGCAGTGAGTGGGAGGGAATCAATGAGCAGTTCTTC; cdr3_aa: CASSEWEGINEQFF; j_call: TRBJ2-1; d_call: TRBD2; v_call: TRBV6-1; clone_size: few
cdr3_nt: TGTGCCAGCAGCTTAGCAGGGGCCTATGGCTACACCTTC; cdr3_aa: CASSLAGAYGYTF; j_call: TRBJ1-2; d_call: .; v_call: TRBV7-9; clone_size: .
cdr3_nt: TGTGCCAGCAGTTCAGGACACAATGAGCAGTTCTTC; cdr3_aa: CASSSGHNEQFF; j_call: TRBJ2-1; d_call: .; v_call: TRBV28; clone_size: few
cdr3_nt: TGCAGCGGGAGACTAGCGGAAGAGACCCAGTACTTC; cdr3_aa: CSGRLAEETQYF; j_call: TRBJ2-5; d_call: TRBD2; v_call: TRBV29-1; clone_size: .
cdr3_nt: TGTGCCAGCAGCCCCGTTTCTGGGAGCGGGGCCAACGTCCTGACTTTC; cdr3_aa: CASSPVSGSGANVLTF; j_call: TRBJ2-6; d_call: .; v_call: TRBV27; clone_size: .
cdr3_nt: TGCAGCATACGGGACAGGGCCCCAGATACGCAGTATTTT; cdr3_aa: CSIRDRAPDTQYF; j_call: TRBJ2-3; d_call: TRBD1; v_call: TRBV29-1; clone_size: few
cdr3_nt: TGCAGTTCAGGGGGCAATCAGCCCCAGCATTTT; cdr3_aa: CSSGGNQPQHF; j_call: TRBJ1-5; d_call: .; v_call: TRBV20-1; clone_size: .
cdr3_nt: TGTGCCAGCTCACCACGTGAACAGCCTTTCTCCTACGAGCAGTACTTC; cdr3_aa: CASSPREQPFSYEQYF; j_call: TRBJ2-7; d_call: .; v_call: TRBV18; clone_size: .
cdr3_nt: TGCGCCAGCACGACGAGGGCAGGGCCCTACGAGCAGTACTTC; cdr3_aa: CASTTRAGPYEQYF; j_call: TRBJ2-7; d_call: .; v_call: TRBV5-1; clone_size: .
cdr3_nt: TGTGCCACCAGCAGAGATCGGATTAGGGCGGGAGTCGTCCATGAGCAGTTCTTC; cdr3_aa: CATSRDRIRAGVVHEQFF; j_call: TRBJ2-1; d_call: TRBD2; v_call: TRBV15; clone_size: .